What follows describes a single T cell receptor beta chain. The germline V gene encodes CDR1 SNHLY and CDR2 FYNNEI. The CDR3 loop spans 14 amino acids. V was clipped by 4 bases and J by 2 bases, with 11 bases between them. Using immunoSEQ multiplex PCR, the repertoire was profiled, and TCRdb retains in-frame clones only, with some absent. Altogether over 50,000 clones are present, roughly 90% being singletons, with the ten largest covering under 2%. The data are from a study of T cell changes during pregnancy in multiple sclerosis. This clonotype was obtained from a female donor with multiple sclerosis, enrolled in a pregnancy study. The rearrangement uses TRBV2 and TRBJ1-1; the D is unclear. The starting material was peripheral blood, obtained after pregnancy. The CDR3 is CASSVEQPNTEAFF. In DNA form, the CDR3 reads TGTGCCAGCAGTGTAGAACAGCCCAACACTGAAGCTTTCTTT.